This is a list of T cell receptor beta chains from one sample in a study of blood T cell repertoires in COVID-19. Method: immunoSEQ multiplex PCR; TCRdb's copy keeps in-frame clones and lacks some. The table has 200,000 to 250,000 clones, about 83% seen once; the top ten hold 0.95% to 1.5%. The sequencing input was peripheral blood. These receptors were obtained from a woman under 40 with COVID-19, enrolled during active disease. Each CDR3 is given with its conserved first and last residue. The D gene is left open where the match is weak. Size is stated for part of the rows, as once, few or many counts, or as a class when the clone is expanded.

D gene: NA
V gene: TRBV6-5
clone size: NA
J gene: TRBJ2-7
CDR3 DNA: TGTGCCAGCACCCAAGGACAAAGCTCCTACGAGCAGTACTTC
CDR3 protein: CASTQGQSSYEQYF

D gene: TRBD1
V gene: TRBV19
clone size: NA
J gene: TRBJ1-5
CDR3 DNA: TGTGCCAGTTGTACCAGGGGGGATGATCAGCCCCAGCATTTT
CDR3 protein: CASCTRGDDQPQHF

D gene: NA
V gene: TRBV5-5
clone size: NA
J gene: TRBJ2-5
CDR3 DNA: TGTGCCAGCAGCCCGGACACCTTTGGAGAGACCCAGTACTTC
CDR3 protein: CASSPDTFGETQYF

D gene: NA
V gene: TRBV9
clone size: NA
J gene: TRBJ1-1
CDR3 DNA: TGTGCCAGCAGTTTTTCACCACAGGGCTCCGAGGGAGCTTTCTTT
CDR3 protein: CASSFSPQGSEGAFF

D gene: TRBD2
V gene: TRBV4-2
clone size: NA
J gene: TRBJ2-3
CDR3 DNA: TGTGCCAGCAGCCAAGGGTTAGCGGGAGTGCTTGGCACAGATACGCAGTATTTT
CDR3 protein: CASSQGLAGVLGTDTQYF

D gene: NA
V gene: TRBV13
clone size: NA
J gene: TRBJ2-7
CDR3 DNA: TGTGCCAGCAGCTTAACAGGGTCCAACTACGAGCAGTACTTC
CDR3 protein: CASSLTGSNYEQYF

D gene: NA
V gene: TRBV6-4
clone size: NA
J gene: TRBJ2-3
CDR3 DNA: TGTGCCAGCACCGAACGCGGGGGCACCACAGATACGCAGTATTTT
CDR3 protein: CASTERGGTTDTQYF

D gene: TRBD1
V gene: TRBV9
clone size: NA
J gene: TRBJ2-7
CDR3 DNA: TGTGCCAGCAGCATTACAGGGGACCCCTCCTACGAGCAGTACTTC
CDR3 protein: CASSITGDPSYEQYF

D gene: NA
V gene: TRBV7-9
clone size: NA
J gene: TRBJ2-7
CDR3 DNA: TGTGCCAGCAGCACGCGACACCTAACCGAGCAGTACTTC
CDR3 protein: CASSTRHLTEQYF

D gene: NA
V gene: TRBV6-6
clone size: NA
J gene: TRBJ2-5
CDR3 DNA: TGTGCCAGCAGTCACGCAGGGGCAACCCAAGAGACCCAGTACTTC
CDR3 protein: CASSHAGATQETQYF

D gene: NA
V gene: TRBV5-4
clone size: NA
J gene: TRBJ2-3
CDR3 DNA: TGTGCCAGCAGCCAAGAACTCTGGGATACGCAGTATTTT
CDR3 protein: CASSQELWDTQYF

D gene: TRBD2
V gene: TRBV5-1
clone size: NA
J gene: TRBJ2-3
CDR3 DNA: TGCGCCAGCAGCTTGCTGCGGGGGGGCGGCACAGATACGCAGTATTTT
CDR3 protein: CASSLLRGGGTDTQYF

D gene: TRBD2
V gene: TRBV9
clone size: NA
J gene: TRBJ2-3
CDR3 DNA: TGTGCCAGCAGCGTAGGGACTAGCGGCCTCACAGATACGCAGTATTTT
CDR3 protein: CASSVGTSGLTDTQYF

D gene: NA
V gene: TRBV4-3
clone size: NA
J gene: TRBJ2-7
CDR3 DNA: TGCGCCAGCAGCCAAGGACAGGGAGGCACCTACGAGCAGTACTTC
CDR3 protein: CASSQGQGGTYEQYF

D gene: NA
V gene: TRBV5-4
clone size: NA
J gene: TRBJ2-1
CDR3 DNA: TGTGCCAGCAGCTTGGGTGGGGGCGGAATAAATGAGCAGTTCTTC
CDR3 protein: CASSLGGGGINEQFF

D gene: NA
V gene: TRBV24-1
clone size: once
J gene: TRBJ1-5
CDR3 DNA: TGTGCCACCAGTGGAGGGTCAGCCCGACATTTT
CDR3 protein: CATSGGSARHF

D gene: NA
V gene: TRBV4-3
clone size: NA
J gene: TRBJ2-7
CDR3 DNA: TGCGCCAGCAGCCAGGGCAGGGACTTATCCTACGAGCAGTACTTC
CDR3 protein: CASSQGRDLSYEQYF

D gene: NA
V gene: TRBV2
clone size: NA
J gene: TRBJ2-6
CDR3 DNA: TGTGCCATCGCGAGGGGGAGCTCTGGGGCCAACGTCCTGACTTTC
CDR3 protein: CAIARGSSGANVLTF

D gene: NA
V gene: TRBV23-1
clone size: NA
J gene: TRBJ2-5
CDR3 DNA: TGCGCCAGCAGTCAATCTCACGACAGTCAAGAGACCCAGTACTTC
CDR3 protein: CASSQSHDSQETQYF

D gene: TRBD1
V gene: TRBV27
clone size: NA
J gene: TRBJ1-1
CDR3 DNA: TGTGCCAGCAGTTCACTGACAGGGCTGGGAGCTTTCTTT
CDR3 protein: CASSSLTGLGAFF

D gene: NA
V gene: TRBV9
clone size: NA
J gene: TRBJ2-1
CDR3 DNA: TGTGCCAGCAGCGTAGGAGGACTCCCCGGGGACAATGAGCAGTTCTTC
CDR3 protein: CASSVGGLPGDNEQFF

D gene: NA
V gene: TRBV6-5
clone size: NA
J gene: TRBJ2-2
CDR3 DNA: TGTGCCAGCAGATTCTCGGGCACCGGGGAGCTGTTTTTT
CDR3 protein: CASRFSGTGELFF

D gene: TRBD2
V gene: TRBV2
clone size: NA
J gene: TRBJ2-7
CDR3 DNA: TGTGCCAGCAGTGAGGTAGCGGGAGTTTCTAACGAGCAGTACTTC
CDR3 protein: CASSEVAGVSNEQYF

D gene: TRBD1
V gene: TRBV5-6
clone size: NA
J gene: TRBJ1-5
CDR3 DNA: TGTGCCAGCAGCTTAACAGGGGGGTCATATCAGCCCCAGCATTTT
CDR3 protein: CASSLTGGSYQPQHF

D gene: NA
V gene: TRBV4-1
clone size: few
J gene: TRBJ2-7
CDR3 DNA: TGCGCCAGCAGCCAAGAGAGGCTAGCCTCCTACGAGCAGTACTTC
CDR3 protein: CASSQERLASYEQYF

D gene: NA
V gene: TRBV4-3
clone size: NA
J gene: TRBJ2-5
CDR3 DNA: TGCGCCAGCAGCCAAGTGCAGGGTGGAGAGACCCAGTACTTC
CDR3 protein: CASSQVQGGETQYF

D gene: NA
V gene: TRBV3-1/TRBV3-2
clone size: NA
J gene: TRBJ1-4
CDR3 DNA: TGTGCCAGCAGCCAAGCATCGAGGGAAAAACTGTTTTTT
CDR3 protein: CASSQASREKLFF

D gene: TRBD1
V gene: TRBV7-8
clone size: NA
J gene: TRBJ2-5
CDR3 DNA: TGTGCCAGCAGCTTAGCGGCAGGGGGATTCCAAGAGACCCAGTACTTC
CDR3 protein: CASSLAAGGFQETQYF

D gene: TRBD1
V gene: TRBV29-1
clone size: NA
J gene: TRBJ1-2
CDR3 DNA: TGCAGCGTGAGGGGGGACAGGGCAAGAGGCGGCTACACCTTC
CDR3 protein: CSVRGDRARGGYTF

D gene: NA
V gene: TRBV25-1
clone size: NA
J gene: TRBJ2-3
CDR3 DNA: TGTGCCAGCAGCCCCGGGTGGGGGGGCACAGATACGCAGTATTTT
CDR3 protein: CASSPGWGGTDTQYF

D gene: TRBD1
V gene: TRBV5-1
clone size: NA
J gene: TRBJ1-2
CDR3 DNA: TGCGCCAGCAGCCTTACAGGGGGCGCGTACGGCTACACCTTC
CDR3 protein: CASSLTGGAYGYTF

D gene: NA
V gene: TRBV7-9
clone size: NA
J gene: TRBJ1-1
CDR3 DNA: TGTGCCAGCAGCCCCAATGGACTTGAGGAGGCTTTCTTT
CDR3 protein: CASSPNGLEEAFF

D gene: NA
V gene: TRBV7-9
clone size: NA
J gene: TRBJ2-1
CDR3 DNA: TGTGCCAGCAGCTTATCCGTGGCTCAGAACAATGAGCAGTTCTTC
CDR3 protein: CASSLSVAQNNEQFF

D gene: TRBD2
V gene: TRBV7-2
clone size: NA
J gene: TRBJ2-1
CDR3 DNA: TGTGCCAGCAGCCTAAGGAACCTTCGGAGCGGGAGAAGGGAGGAGCAGTTCTTC
CDR3 protein: CASSLRNLRSGRREEQFF

D gene: NA
V gene: TRBV5-4
clone size: NA
J gene: TRBJ1-1
CDR3 DNA: TGTGCCAGCAGCTTGGACAGACAGACTGAAGCTTTCTTT
CDR3 protein: CASSLDRQTEAFF

D gene: TRBD1
V gene: TRBV6-5
clone size: once
J gene: TRBJ1-1
CDR3 DNA: TGTGCCAGCAGAAGAGAGGGGGCGACTGAAGCTTTCTTT
CDR3 protein: CASRREGATEAFF